The rows below give T cell receptor beta chains drawn from one sample of a study of T cells in Graves' hyperthyroidism and ophthalmopathy. TCRdb ran MiXCR on the multiplex PCR reads and lists one entry per CDR3 protein. The sample shows a few hundred thousand distinct CDR3 sequences, about 46% of them seen only once. Sequenced input: peripheral blood or thyroid tissue (not recorded which). Receptor source: an adult woman with Graves' disease, either hyperthyroidism or ophthalmopathy (not recorded which). Each CDR3 is given with its conserved first and last residue. Each record gives: CDR3 length, V gene, J gene, CDR3 protein.

length: 13; V: TRBV5-4; J: TRBJ2-2; CDR3: CASRLSGSRELFF
length: 13; V: TRBV4-1; J: TRBJ1-1; CDR3: CASSNRDYTEAFF
length: 17; V: TRBV5-4; J: TRBJ1-2; CDR3: CASSSQNRAGGIYGYTF
length: 14; V: TRBV20-1; J: TRBJ2-7; CDR3: CSAPLAGVDYEQYF
length: 16; V: TRBV2; J: TRBJ2-3; CDR3: CASSGGLAGPTDTQYF
length: 14; V: TRBV7-6; J: TRBJ1-4; CDR3: CASSLENDGEKLFF
length: 14; V: TRBV7-8; J: TRBJ2-5; CDR3: CASSEGTARKTQYF
length: 15; V: TRBV6-6; J: TRBJ1-6; CDR3: CAIKPDRPGNSPLHF
length: 16; V: TRBV10-3; J: TRBJ1-6; CDR3: CAISRESLGDGSPLHF
length: 12; V: TRBV12-3/TRBV12-4; J: TRBJ2-2; CDR3: CASPRRTGELFF
length: 13; V: TRBV7-2; J: TRBJ1-2; CDR3: CASSSWEGNGYTF
length: 11; V: TRBV6-2/TRBV6-3; J: TRBJ1-1; CDR3: CASSHTGEAFF
length: 20; V: TRBV9; J: TRBJ2-7; CDR3: CASSVGDYTEAFIAGDEQYF
length: 16; V: TRBV4-2; J: TRBJ1-2; CDR3: CASSQDLLDSLYGYTF
length: 15; V: TRBV5-5; J: TRBJ1-5; CDR3: CASSPDRDANQPQHF
length: 11; V: TRBV29-1; J: TRBJ2-7; CDR3: CSVGHSYEQYF
length: 13; V: TRBV9; J: TRBJ1-2; CDR3: CASSVVQGHGYTF
length: 16; V: TRBV20-1; J: TRBJ2-7; CDR3: CSALGGTSGRSYEQYF
length: 14; V: TRBV5-1; J: TRBJ1-2; CDR3: CASSLDRQSYGYTF
length: 14; V: TRBV7-9; J: TRBJ1-1; CDR3: CASSHRGVSAEAFF
length: 12; V: TRBV7-2; J: TRBJ1-5; CDR3: CASSLVAQPQHF
length: 12; V: TRBV29-1; J: TRBJ1-5; CDR3: CSVMGSNQPQHF
length: 13; V: TRBV7-9; J: TRBJ1-4; CDR3: CASSGYPNEKLFF
length: 18; V: TRBV20-1; J: TRBJ1-2; CDR3: CSARDSSGSFFRDYGYTF
length: 13; V: TRBV20-1; J: TRBJ2-2; CDR3: CSASGRYTGELFF
length: 14; V: TRBV29-1; J: TRBJ2-7; CDR3: CSAKGEGGPYEQYF
length: 15; V: TRBV20-1; J: TRBJ1-5; CDR3: CSARASTGKDQPQHF
length: 13; V: TRBV7-9; J: TRBJ1-1; CDR3: CASSSQANTEAFF
length: 11; V: TRBV29-1; J: TRBJ2-7; CDR3: CSVDKGREQYF
length: 16; V: TRBV2; J: TRBJ2-7; CDR3: CANTRQIGSFRNEQYF
length: 14; V: TRBV20-1; J: TRBJ2-6; CDR3: CSARDLSGANVLTF
length: 13; V: TRBV10-3; J: TRBJ1-5; CDR3: CATEDLSNQPQHF
length: 14; V: TRBV11-2; J: TRBJ2-2; CDR3: CASSLGGLRDELFF
length: 14; V: TRBV25-1; J: TRBJ1-1; CDR3: CASSELGEGTEAFF
length: 13; V: TRBV7-6; J: TRBJ2-2; CDR3: CASSLDRTGELFF